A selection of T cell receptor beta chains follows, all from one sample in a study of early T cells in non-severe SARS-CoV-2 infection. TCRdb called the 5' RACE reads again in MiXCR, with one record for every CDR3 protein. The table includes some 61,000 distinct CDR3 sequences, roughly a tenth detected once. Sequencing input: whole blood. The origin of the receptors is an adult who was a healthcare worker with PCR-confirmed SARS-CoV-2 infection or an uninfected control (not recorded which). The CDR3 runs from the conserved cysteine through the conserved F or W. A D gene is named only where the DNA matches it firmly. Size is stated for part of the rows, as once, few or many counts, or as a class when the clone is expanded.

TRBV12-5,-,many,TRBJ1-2,CASGQGGYGYTF,TGTGCTAGTGGCCAGGGAGGCTATGGCTACACCTTC
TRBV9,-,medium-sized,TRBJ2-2,CASSVALGTGTGELFF,TGTGCCAGCAGCGTAGCTTTAGGAACAGGGACCGGGGAGCTGTTTTTT
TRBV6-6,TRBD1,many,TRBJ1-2,CASSEPQGANYGYTF,TGTGCCAGCAGCGAACCACAGGGGGCTAACTATGGCTACACCTTC
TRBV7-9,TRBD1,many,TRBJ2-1,CASSLNRGPYNEQFF,TGTGCCAGCAGCTTGAACAGGGGGCCCTACAATGAGCAGTTCTTC
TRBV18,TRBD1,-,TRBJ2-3,CASSPGQGLDTQYF,TGTGCCAGCTCACCGGGACAGGGATTAGATACGCAGTATTTT
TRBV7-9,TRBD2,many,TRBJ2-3,CASSPAGADTQYF,TGTGCCAGCAGCCCAGCGGGAGCAGATACGCAGTATTTT
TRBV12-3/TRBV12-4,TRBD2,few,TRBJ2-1,CASSPRRGVSYNEQFF,TGTGCCAGCAGTCCCCGGCGGGGGGTCTCCTACAATGAGCAGTTCTTC
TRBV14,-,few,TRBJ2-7,CASSPSGYEQYF,TGTGCCAGCAGTCCCTCAGGCTACGAGCAGTACTTC
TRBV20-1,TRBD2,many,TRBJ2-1,CSAIAHGGGSYNEQFF,TGCAGTGCTATCGCGCACGGGGGGGGCAGCTACAATGAGCAGTTCTTC
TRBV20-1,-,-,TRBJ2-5,CSALDSLETQYF,TGCAGTGCCCTGGACAGCTTAGAGACCCAGTACTTC
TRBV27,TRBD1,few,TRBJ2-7,CASRGSGTGASYEQYF,TGTGCCAGCAGGGGGTCCGGGACAGGGGCCTCCTACGAGCAGTACTTC
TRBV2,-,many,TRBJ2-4,CASSEVGVAKKNIQYF,TGTGCCAGCAGTGAAGTGGGGGTAGCCAAAAAAAACATTCAGTACTTC
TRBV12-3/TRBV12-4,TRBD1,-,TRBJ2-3,CASSQEMTGLDTQYF,TGTGCCAGCAGTCAAGAGATGACAGGGCTGGATACGCAGTATTTT
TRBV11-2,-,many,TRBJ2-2,CASTIGGNTGELFF,TGTGCCAGCACCATAGGCGGGAACACCGGGGAGCTGTTTTTT
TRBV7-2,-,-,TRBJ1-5,CASSLGELEPQHF,TGTGCCAGCAGCTTAGGGGAACTGGAGCCCCAGCATTTT
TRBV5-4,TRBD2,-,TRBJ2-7,CASSFAGGVEQYF,TGTGCCAGCAGCTTCGCGGGGGGCGTCGAGCAGTACTTC
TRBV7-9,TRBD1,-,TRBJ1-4,CASSRGQGGEKLFF,TGTGCCAGCAGCCGAGGACAGGGAGGCGAAAAACTGTTTTTT
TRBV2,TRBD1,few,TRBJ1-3,CASSGQGVNTIYF,TGTGCCAGCAGCGGACAGGGGGTTAACACCATATATTTT
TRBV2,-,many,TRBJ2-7,CASERDTHYEQYF,TGTGCCAGCGAAAGGGACACCCACTACGAGCAGTACTTC
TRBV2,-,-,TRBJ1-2,CASSPVENYGYTF,TGTGCCAGCAGTCCCGTAGAAAACTATGGCTACACCTTC
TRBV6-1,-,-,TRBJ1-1,CASKRGGEAFF,TGTGCCAGCAAGCGAGGAGGAGAGGCTTTCTTT
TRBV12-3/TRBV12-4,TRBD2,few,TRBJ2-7,CASSPRTSGGEQYF,TGTGCCAGCAGCCCCCGGACTAGCGGGGGGGAGCAGTACTTC
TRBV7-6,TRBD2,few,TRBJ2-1,CASSLSVGGNEQFF,TGTGCCAGCAGCCTTAGCGTGGGGGGGAATGAGCAGTTCTTC
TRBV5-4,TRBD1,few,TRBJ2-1,CASSGWTGSDEQFF,TGTGCCAGCAGCGGGTGGACAGGGAGCGATGAGCAGTTCTTC
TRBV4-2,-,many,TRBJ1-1,CASSQEVRHPLRAFF,TGTGCCAGCAGCCAAGAGGTCCGACACCCTCTTCGGGCTTTCTTT